This T cell receptor beta chain is drawn from a study of shared clonotypes between healthy human individuals. Profiling relied on immunoSEQ multiplex PCR, and the TCRdb table lists in-frame clones only, not all of them. The data show about 2,100,000 clones, around 93% seen once. CD8 cells classed as naive were CD45RO-negative and positively selected for CCR7, excluding terminally differentiated effector memory CD45RA+ cells. Germline assignment: CDR1 MDHEN and CDR2 SYDVKM. The CDR3 runs to 16 residues. The ends were cut back, 5 bases at V and 0 bases at J, with 16 bases in the middle. Source material: naive CD8+ T cells from PBMCs. This rearrangement joins TRBV28 to TRBJ1-1; the D gene is possibly TRBD1 (6 bases). This receptor was taken from a man aged 18 to 35 in good health. Some clones in this sample may be carry-over from other donors' samples. The DNA for the CDR3 is TGTGCCAGCAGTGCCGGACAGTTCCCCGTGAACACTGAAGCTTTCTTT. Protein sequence: CASSAGQFPVNTEAFF.